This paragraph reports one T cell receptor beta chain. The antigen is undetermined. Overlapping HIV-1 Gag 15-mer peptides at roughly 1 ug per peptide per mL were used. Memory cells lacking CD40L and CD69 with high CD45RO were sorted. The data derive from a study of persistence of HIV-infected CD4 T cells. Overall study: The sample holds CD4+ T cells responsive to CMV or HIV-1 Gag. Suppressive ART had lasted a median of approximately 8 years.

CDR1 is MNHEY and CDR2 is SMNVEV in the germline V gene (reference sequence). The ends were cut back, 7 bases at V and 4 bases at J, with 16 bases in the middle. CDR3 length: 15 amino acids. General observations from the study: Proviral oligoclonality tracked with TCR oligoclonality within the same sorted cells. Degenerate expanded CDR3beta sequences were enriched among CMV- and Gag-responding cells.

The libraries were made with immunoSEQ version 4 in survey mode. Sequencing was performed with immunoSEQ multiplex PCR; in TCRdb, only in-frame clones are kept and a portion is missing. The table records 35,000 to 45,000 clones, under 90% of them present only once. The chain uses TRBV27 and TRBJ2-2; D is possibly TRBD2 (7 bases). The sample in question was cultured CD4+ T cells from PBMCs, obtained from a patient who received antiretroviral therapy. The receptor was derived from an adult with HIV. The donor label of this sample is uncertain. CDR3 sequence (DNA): TGTGCCAGCACCCTGCGGGGGCCCCTCACCGGGGAGCTGTTTTTT. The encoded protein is CASTLRGPLTGELFF.